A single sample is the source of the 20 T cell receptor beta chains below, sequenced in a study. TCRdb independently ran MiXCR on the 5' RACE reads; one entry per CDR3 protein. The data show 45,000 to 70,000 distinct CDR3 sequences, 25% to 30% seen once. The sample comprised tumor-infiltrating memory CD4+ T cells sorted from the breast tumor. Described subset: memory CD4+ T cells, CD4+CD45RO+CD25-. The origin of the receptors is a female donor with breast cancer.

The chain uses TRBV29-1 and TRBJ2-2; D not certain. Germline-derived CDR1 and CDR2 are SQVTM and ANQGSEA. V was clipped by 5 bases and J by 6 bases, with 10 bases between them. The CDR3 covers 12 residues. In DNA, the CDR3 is TGCAGCGTTCGGGTATCTTCCGGGGAGCTGTTTTTT. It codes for CSVRVSSGELFF.

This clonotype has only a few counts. CDR3 residues: CASSQVGDRFSEAFF. Here the CDR3 DNA reads TGTGCCAGCAGCCAAGTTGGGGACAGATTTTCTGAAGCTTTCTTT. V and J are TRBV4-2 and TRBJ1-1; 7 bases line up with TRBD1. Looked up from germline, CDR1 is LGHNA and CDR2 is YNFKEQ. This CDR3 contains 15 residues. V shed 1 base and J 6 bases; nucleotides not matched to a gene: 8.

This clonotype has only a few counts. In DNA, the CDR3 is TGTGCCAGCAGGTTTGAAAGGGGGAGTTCCTACGAGCAGTACTTC. It specifies CASRFERGSSYEQYF. V gene TRBV28 combines with J gene TRBJ2-7; the D gene is possibly TRBD1 (6 bases). V lost 6 bases to trimming and J lost 1 base, with 16 bases between them. Germline CDR1 is MDHEN and CDR2 is SYDVKM. There are 15 residues in the CDR3.

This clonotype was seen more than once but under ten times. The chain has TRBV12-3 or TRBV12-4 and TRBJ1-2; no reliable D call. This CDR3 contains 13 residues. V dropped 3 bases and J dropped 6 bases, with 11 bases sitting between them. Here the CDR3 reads CASSFGLEDGYTF. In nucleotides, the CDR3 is TGTGCCAGCAGTTTTGGCTTGGAAGATGGCTACACCTTC.

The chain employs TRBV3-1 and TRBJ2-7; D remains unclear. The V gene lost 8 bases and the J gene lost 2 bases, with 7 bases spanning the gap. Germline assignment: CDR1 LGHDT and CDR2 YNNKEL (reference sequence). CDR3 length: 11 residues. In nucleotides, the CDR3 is TGTGCCAGCGAAGGGCCCTACGAGCAGTACTTC. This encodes CASEGPYEQYF.

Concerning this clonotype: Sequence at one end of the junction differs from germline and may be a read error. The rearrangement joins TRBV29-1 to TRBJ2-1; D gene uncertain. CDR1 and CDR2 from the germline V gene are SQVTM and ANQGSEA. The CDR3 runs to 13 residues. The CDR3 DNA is TGCAGCGTCAGCTGGAGTTCCTACAAAGAGCAGTTCTTC. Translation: CSVSWSSYKEQFF.

Written as DNA, the CDR3 is TGCGCCAGCAGCCCTGAGCACAATGAGCAGTTCTTC. Translation: CASSPEHNEQFF. The chain has TRBV5-1 and TRBJ2-1, with no clear D. Germline assignment: CDR1 SGHRS and CDR2 YFSETQ. V lost 4 bases and J lost 5, with 7 bases in between. The CDR3 covers 12 residues.

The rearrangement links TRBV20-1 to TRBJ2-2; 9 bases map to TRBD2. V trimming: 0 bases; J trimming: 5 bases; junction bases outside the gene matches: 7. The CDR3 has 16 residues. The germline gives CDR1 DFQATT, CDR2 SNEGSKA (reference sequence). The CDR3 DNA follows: TGCAGTGCTAGAGATGTTAGCGGGAGAGAGACCGGGGAGCTGTTTTTT. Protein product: CSARDVSGRETGELFF.

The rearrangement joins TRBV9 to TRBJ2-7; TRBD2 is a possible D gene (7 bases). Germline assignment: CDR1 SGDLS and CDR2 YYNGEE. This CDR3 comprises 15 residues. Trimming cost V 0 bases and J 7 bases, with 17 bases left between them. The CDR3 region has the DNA TGTGCCAGCAGCGTAGAGGGGGGGACCGTGCGGGAGCAGTACTTC. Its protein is CASSVEGGTVREQYF.

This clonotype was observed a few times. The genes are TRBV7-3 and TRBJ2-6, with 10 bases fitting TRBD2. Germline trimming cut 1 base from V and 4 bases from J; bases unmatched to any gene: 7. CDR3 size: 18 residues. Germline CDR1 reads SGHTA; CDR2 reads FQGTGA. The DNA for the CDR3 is TGTGCCAGCAGCTTAAGGGCTAGCGGGGGAATGGGGGCCAACGTCCTGACTTTC. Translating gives CASSLRASGGMGANVLTF.

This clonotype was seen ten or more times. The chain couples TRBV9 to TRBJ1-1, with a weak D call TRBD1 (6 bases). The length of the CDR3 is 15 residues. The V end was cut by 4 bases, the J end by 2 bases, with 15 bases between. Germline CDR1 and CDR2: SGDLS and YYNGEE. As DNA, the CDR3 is TGTGCCAGCAGCCCATTGACAGGCGTCAACACTGAAGCTTTCTTT. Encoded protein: CASSPLTGVNTEAFF. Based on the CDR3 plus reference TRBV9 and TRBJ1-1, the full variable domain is DSGVTQTPKHLITATGQRVTLRCSPRSGDLSVYWYQQSLDQGLQFLIQYYNGEERAKGNILERFSAQQFPDLHSELNLSSLELGDSALYFCASSPLTGVNTEAFFGQGTRLTVV.

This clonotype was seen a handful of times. The DNA for the CDR3 is TGTGCCAGCAGCGTAGGGCCAGGGGCCCCCTACGAGCAGTACTTC. Translating it yields CASSVGPGAPYEQYF. The chain employs TRBV9 and TRBJ2-7; D possibly corresponds to TRBD1 (6 bases). Germline loops: CDR1 SGDLS, CDR2 YYNGEE. The length of the CDR3 is 15 residues. Trimming pared 0 bases from V and 2 bases from J, leaving 12 bases between.

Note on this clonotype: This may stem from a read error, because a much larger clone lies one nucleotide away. This chain's CDR3 is CASGVGRGGLYEQYF. The CDR3 DNA reads TGTGCCAGCGGCGTAGGTCGGGGGGGCCTCTACGAGCAGTACTTC. This rearrangement joins TRBV9 to TRBJ2-7, with TRBD2 matching 8 bases. Per the germline V gene, CDR1 is SGDLS and CDR2 is YYNGEE. This CDR3 comprises 15 residues.

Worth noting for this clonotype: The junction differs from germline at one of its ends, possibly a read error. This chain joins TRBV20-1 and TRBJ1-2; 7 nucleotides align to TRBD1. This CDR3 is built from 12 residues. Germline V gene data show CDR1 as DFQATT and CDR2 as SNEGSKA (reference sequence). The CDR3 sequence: CNARGDSFSYTF. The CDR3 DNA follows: TGCAATGCTAGGGGGGACAGCTTTTCCTACACCTTC.

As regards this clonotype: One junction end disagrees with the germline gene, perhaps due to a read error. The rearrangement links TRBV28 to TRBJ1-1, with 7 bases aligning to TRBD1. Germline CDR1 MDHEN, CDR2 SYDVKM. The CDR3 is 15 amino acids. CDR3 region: CANSLLTGSDTEAFF. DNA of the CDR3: TGTGCCAACAGTTTATTGACAGGGAGTGACACTGAAGCTTTCTTT.

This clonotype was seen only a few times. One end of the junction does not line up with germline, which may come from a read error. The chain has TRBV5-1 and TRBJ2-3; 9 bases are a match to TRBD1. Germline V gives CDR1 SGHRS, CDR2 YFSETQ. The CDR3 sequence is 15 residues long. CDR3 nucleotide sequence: TGCGCCAGAAGCTTGGTAGGACAGGGGTTGGATACGCAGTATTTT. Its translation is CARSLVGQGLDTQYF.

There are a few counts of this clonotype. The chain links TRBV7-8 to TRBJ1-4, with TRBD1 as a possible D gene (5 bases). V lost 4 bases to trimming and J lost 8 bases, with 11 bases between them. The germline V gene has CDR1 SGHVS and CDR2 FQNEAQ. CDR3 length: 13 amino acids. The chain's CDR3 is CASSSGLHEKLFF. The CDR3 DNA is TGTGCCAGCAGCTCGGGGCTTCACGAAAAACTGTTTTTT. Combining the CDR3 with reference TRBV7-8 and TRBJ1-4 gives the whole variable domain GAGVSQSPRYKVAKRGQDVALRCDPISGHVSLFWYQQALGQGPEFLTYFQNEAQLDKSGLPSDRFFAERPEGSVSTLKIQRTQQEDSAVYLCASSSGLHEKLFFGSGTQLSVL.

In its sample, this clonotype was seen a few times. CDR3 sequence: CASSNSLTPEQFF. The DNA for the CDR3 is TGCGCCAGCAGCAATTCTTTAACTCCTGAGCAGTTCTTC. V is TRBV5-1 and J is TRBJ2-1; no clear D. CDR1 and CDR2 from the germline V gene are SGHRS and YFSETQ. This CDR3 is 13 amino acids long. Trimming removed 4 bases from V and 9 bases from J, with 14 bases in between.

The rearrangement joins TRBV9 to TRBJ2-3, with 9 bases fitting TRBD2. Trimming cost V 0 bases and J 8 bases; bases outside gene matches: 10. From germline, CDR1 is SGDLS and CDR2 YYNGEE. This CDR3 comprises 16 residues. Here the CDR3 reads CASSVEYSGSRGTQYF. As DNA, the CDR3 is TGTGCCAGCAGCGTAGAGTATAGCGGGAGCCGGGGTACGCAGTATTTT.

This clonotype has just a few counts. In nucleotides, the CDR3 is TGTGCCAGCAGCTTAGTTGGGCGGGAGCTCCCTACGCAGTATTTT. Translating gives CASSLVGRELPTQYF. The rearrangement uses TRBV7-8 and TRBJ2-3, with TRBD2 matching 7 bases. The CDR3 sequence is 15 residues long. V trimming: 1 base; J trimming: 8 bases; junction bases outside the gene matches: 9. Per the germline V gene, CDR1 is SGHVS and CDR2 is FQNEAQ.